Following are 13 T cell receptor beta chains from one sample sequenced in a study of cytomegalovirus exposure and HLA in healthy donors. The study ran its PCR with 60 Vbeta and 13 Jbeta primers. Measured with immunoSEQ multiplex PCR; TCRdb has only the in-frame clones, and not every one. The table records roughly 150,000 clones, 70% to 80% of them present only once. Sequencing used PBMCs. The origin of the receptors is a man aged 25 to 45 in good health and CMV-seronegative.

The chain joins TRBV2 to TRBJ1-4, with D hard to call. Per germline, CDR1 SNHLY and CDR2 FYNNEI. V gave up 2 bases and J gave up 3 bases, with 7 bases separating them. The CDR3 runs to 14 residues. CDR3 DNA: TGTGCCAGCAGTGAACGGAGGTCTAATGAAAAACTGTTTTTT. This sequence encodes CASSERRSNEKLFF.

V gene TRBV29-1 combines with J gene TRBJ2-7, with D unclear. Germline V gene data show CDR1 as SQVTM and CDR2 as ANQGSEA. V shed 7 bases and J shed 3 bases, with 13 bases lying between them. The CDR3 extends over 12 amino acids. The CDR3 DNA reads as TGCAGCGCCCCGCCGGTTTACTACGAGCAGTACTTC. This gives the protein CSAPPVYYEQYF.

This clone was counted only a few times. This chain links TRBV2 with TRBJ1-1; D call uncertain. This CDR3 is 16 amino acids long. Trimming stripped 4 bases from V and 1 base from J, with 16 bases between. CDR1 is SNHLY, CDR2 FYNNEI, per germline. The CDR3 DNA reads as TGTGCCAGCAGTGGCGGGAGCCTTATAGGGAACACTGAAGCTTTCTTT. This sequence encodes CASSGGSLIGNTEAFF.

There are a few counts of this clone. The rearrangement uses TRBV6-5 and TRBJ1-5; 9 nucleotides match TRBD1. From germline, CDR1 is MNHEY and CDR2 SVGAGI. The CDR3 contains 15 residues. Trimming took 8 bases from V and 2 from J; bases not matched to a gene: 7. DNA of the CDR3: TGTGCCAGCCAGGACAGGGGCCGCGGCAATCAGCCCCAGCATTTT. Protein: CASQDRGRGNQPQHF.

The V and J genes are TRBV6-6 and TRBJ2-5; D gene unclear. Germline V gene data show CDR1 as MNHNY and CDR2 as SVGAGI (reference sequence). Trimming cost V 6 bases and J 2 bases, with 7 bases left between them. This CDR3 is built from 12 residues. The DNA for the CDR3 is TGTGCCAGCAGCACAGTGCAAGAGACCCAGTACTTC. Its translation is CASSTVQETQYF.

The V and J genes are TRBV27 and TRBJ2-7; 9 nucleotides match TRBD1. The CDR3 spans 14 residues. Per germline, CDR1 MNHEY and CDR2 SMNVEV (reference sequence). Unmatched junction bases numbered 5, after V lost 5 bases and J lost 3 bases. The CDR3 region has the DNA TGTGCCAGCAGTGCGGACAGGGGCAGCTACGAGCAGTACTTC. It is translated as CASSADRGSYEQYF.

V gene TRBV6-5 combines with J gene TRBJ1-4; 7 bases agree with TRBD1. Germline lookup yields CDR1 MNHEY and CDR2 SVGAGI. The CDR3 contains 15 residues. The ends lost 5 bases at V and 0 bases at J; junction bases unmatched: 3. The CDR3, as DNA: TGTGCCAGCAGTGCAACAGGGGCAACTAATGAAAAACTGTTTTTT. Encoded protein: CASSATGATNEKLFF.

This rearrangement joins TRBV7-9 to TRBJ2-7; a possible D gene is TRBD1 (5 bases). V was shortened by 3 bases and J by 2 bases, with 8 bases between the two germline ends. Per germline, CDR1 SEHNR and CDR2 FQNEAQ (reference sequence). This CDR3 is built from 13 residues. CDR3 nucleotides: TGTGCCAGCAGCTTGCGACAGACCTACGAGCAGTACTTC. It encodes CASSLRQTYEQYF.

The gene calls are TRBV4-2 and TRBJ1-2, with a tentative D call TRBD1 (6 bases). Trimming left V 0 bases short and J 5 bases short, with 13 bases between. Germline V gene lookup returns CDR1 LGHNA and CDR2 YNFKEQ. The CDR3 is made up of 15 amino acids. CDR3 amino acids: CASSQDRGGGYGYTF. The CDR3 region has the DNA TGTGCCAGCAGCCAAGATCGAGGGGGGGGATATGGCTACACCTTC.

V is TRBV19 and J is TRBJ1-5, with 7 bases lining up with TRBD1. CDR1 is LNHDA, CDR2 SQIVND, per germline (reference sequence). V dropped 7 bases and J dropped 4; count of bases not matched to a gene: 4. The CDR3 runs 13 residues. CDR3 bases: TGTGCCAGTACCTGGGACAGAAATCAGCCCCAGCATTTT. Its translation: CASTWDRNQPQHF.

The V and J genes are TRBV19 and TRBJ1-5; 7 nucleotides line up with TRBD1. The V and J ends lost 5 bases and 0 bases, in that order; junction bases with no gene match: 4. From germline, CDR1 is LNHDA and CDR2 SQIVND (reference sequence). The CDR3 has 15 residues. This chain's CDR3 is CASSETGTSNQPQHF. CDR3 nucleotides: TGTGCCAGTAGTGAGACAGGGACTAGCAATCAGCCCCAGCATTTT.

V usage is TRBV13 and J usage is TRBJ2-5, with a weak D call TRBD2 (5 bases). The CDR3 runs 14 residues. Germline V gene sequence: CDR1 PRHDT, CDR2 FYEKMQ (reference sequence). Trimming removed 4 bases at V and 4 bases at J, with 13 bases between. The CDR3 sequence: CASSYDGGGETQYF. The CDR3 nucleotides are TGTGCCAGCAGCTACGATGGCGGAGGAGAGACCCAGTACTTC.

The chain couples TRBV5-1 to TRBJ2-1; 10 nucleotides match TRBD2. V gave up 0 bases and J gave up 0 bases; unmatched junction bases: 15. CDR1 SGHRS and CDR2 YFSETQ come from the germline V gene. This CDR3 is 21 amino acids long. The CDR3 coding sequence is TGCGCCAGCAGCTTGGCCGGGGGACTAGCGAAGAAGTATAGCTCCTACAATGAGCAGTTCTTC. It translates to CASSLAGGLAKKYSSYNEQFF.